These 14 T cell receptor beta chains originate from one sample sequenced in a study of OX40 agonist ivuxolimab in advanced cancers. Here immunoSEQ multiplex PCR was the method, and the copy in TCRdb shows in-frame clones only, minus some. This table has about 47,000 clones, approximately 84% appearing once. This specimen was CD4+ or CD8+ T cells sorted from blood, taken in a trial of the OX40 agonist ivuxolimab. These receptors were collected from an adult with an advanced solid tumor such as melanoma, head and neck, liver or kidney cancer.

The chain couples TRBV6-1 to TRBJ2-1, with 11 bases matching TRBD2. The V and J ends lost 3 bases and 1 base, in that order; junction bases with no gene match: 2. CDR1 is MNHNS and CDR2 is SASEGT in the germline V gene. There are 16 residues in the CDR3. The CDR3 loop is CASSETSGDSYNEQFF. For the CDR3, the DNA is TGTGCCAGCAGTGAGACTAGCGGGGATTCCTACAATGAGCAGTTCTTC.

The chain has TRBV5-1 and TRBJ2-6; D assignment may be TRBD1 or TRBD2 (5 bases each). The CDR3 runs to 16 residues. Trimming removed 4 bases at V and 0 bases at J, with 11 bases between. Germline-derived CDR1 and CDR2 are SGHRS and YFSETQ. The CDR3 bases are TGCGCCAGCAGCCCCGGGGCCCGCTCTGGGGCCAACGTCCTGACTTTC. It encodes CASSPGARSGANVLTF.

The chain has TRBV25-1 and TRBJ2-3, with no clear D. CDR3 size: 14 residues. In germline, CDR1 is MGHDK, CDR2 SYGVNS. The ends were cut back, 4 bases at V and 2 bases at J, with 10 bases in the middle. The CDR3 spells CASSASWTTDTQYF. In DNA, the CDR3 is TGTGCCAGCAGTGCCTCCTGGACCACAGATACGCAGTATTTT.

The rearrangement links TRBV6-6 to TRBJ1-5; D is perhaps TRBD1 (6 bases). Germline V gene data show CDR1 as MNHNY and CDR2 as SVGAGI (reference sequence). The CDR3 length is 14 residues. Trimming pared 6 bases from V and 4 bases from J, leaving 13 bases between. In DNA, the CDR3 is TGTGCCAGCAGCCCTAGACAGGTGAATCAGCCCCAGCATTTT. It yields the protein CASSPRQVNQPQHF.

As DNA, the CDR3 is TGTGCCAGCAGCCAAGGACAGGGGGCGGACTATGGCTACACCTTC. Amino acid sequence: CASSQGQGADYGYTF. The rearrangement uses TRBV5-6 and TRBJ1-2, with 11 bases fitting TRBD1. V lost 4 bases, J lost 3 bases, and 5 bases stayed unmatched. Per germline, CDR1 SGHDT and CDR2 YYEEEE. This CDR3 is built from 15 residues.

The genes are TRBV7-9 and TRBJ2-3; D is undetermined. V was trimmed by 1 base and J by 5 bases, leaving 4 bases between them. The CDR3 is 12 residues long. The germline gives CDR1 SEHNR, CDR2 FQNEAQ (reference sequence). The chain's CDR3 is CASSLVVDTQYF. CDR3 nucleotide sequence: TGTGCCAGCAGCTTAGTCGTAGATACGCAGTATTTT.

Only one count was recorded for this clone. This chain uses TRBV5-1 with TRBJ2-1; no clear D gene. Trimming shortened V by 1 base and J by 7 bases, and 12 bases separated the two germline ends. The CDR3 extends over 14 amino acids. CDR1 and CDR2 from the germline V gene are SGHRS and YFSETQ. The CDR3 nucleotides read TGCGCCAGCAGCTTGAGCCCGATGCCGAATGAGCAGTTCTTC. It is translated as CASSLSPMPNEQFF.

The J gene is TRBJ1-2, the V gene TRBV7-9; D gene ambiguous. Germline assignment: CDR1 SEHNR and CDR2 FQNEAQ (reference sequence). The length of the CDR3 is 13 residues. V lost 3 bases and J lost 6, with 11 bases in between. The CDR3 DNA sequence: TGTGCCAGCAGCTTGTCCCCGTCGGATGGCTACACCTTC. This gives the protein CASSLSPSDGYTF.

The chain combines TRBV29-1 with TRBJ2-7; 9 bases align to TRBD1. Unmatched junction bases numbered 4, after V lost 1 base and J lost 6 bases. Germline assignment: CDR1 SQVTM and CDR2 ANQGSEA. This CDR3 is built from 13 residues. CDR3 protein: CSVEGTGAFEQYF. The CDR3 DNA reads as TGCAGCGTTGAAGGGACAGGGGCTTTCGAGCAGTACTTC.

The chain employs TRBV6-5 and TRBJ1-2, with D perhaps TRBD1 (5 bases). The CDR3 contains 13 residues. Trimming removed 6 bases from V and 4 bases from J, with 12 bases in between. Germline loops: CDR1 MNHEY, CDR2 SVGAGI. For the CDR3, the DNA is TGTGCCAGCAGCCCGGGACCGATCTATGGCTACACCTTC. Its protein is CASSPGPIYGYTF.

J is TRBJ2-1 and V is TRBV15; no definite D call. Germline V gene data show CDR1 as LNHNV and CDR2 as YYDKDF (reference sequence). V dropped 1 base and J dropped 7 bases, with 11 bases sitting between them. CDR3 size: 14 residues. In DNA form, the CDR3 reads TGTGCCACCAGCAGAGTGGACGGTCCGAATGAGCAGTTCTTC. Protein product: CATSRVDGPNEQFF.

The chain combines TRBV19 with TRBJ1-1; D not certain. Germline assignment: CDR1 LNHDA and CDR2 SQIVND (reference sequence). CDR3 length: 12 residues. Trimming cost V 3 bases and J 10 bases, with 12 bases left between them. In DNA form, the CDR3 reads TGTGCCAGTAGTATTCCCCTGGGTGGAGCTTTCTTT. Its protein is CASSIPLGGAFF.

The V and J genes are TRBV10-2 and TRBJ2-5, with a weak D call TRBD2 (6 bases). The DNA matches TRBJ2-7 better at its end, which makes the J call doubtful. Germline-derived CDR1 and CDR2 are WSHSY and SAAADI. CDR3 length: 14 amino acids. CDR3 in amino acids: CASSETSPPDEQYF. CDR3 coding DNA: TGCGCCAGCAGTGAGACTAGCCCTCCCGACGAGCAGTACTTC.

The chain uses TRBV5-1 and TRBJ1-6; possibly TRBD1 for D (6 bases). Germline V gene lookup returns CDR1 SGHRS and CDR2 YFSETQ. This CDR3 region has 14 residues. V was clipped by 4 bases and J by 6 bases, with 11 bases between them. The CDR3 DNA sequence: TGCGCCAGCAGCCCGGGGACATCTAATTCACCCCTCCACTTT. Protein sequence: CASSPGTSNSPLHF.